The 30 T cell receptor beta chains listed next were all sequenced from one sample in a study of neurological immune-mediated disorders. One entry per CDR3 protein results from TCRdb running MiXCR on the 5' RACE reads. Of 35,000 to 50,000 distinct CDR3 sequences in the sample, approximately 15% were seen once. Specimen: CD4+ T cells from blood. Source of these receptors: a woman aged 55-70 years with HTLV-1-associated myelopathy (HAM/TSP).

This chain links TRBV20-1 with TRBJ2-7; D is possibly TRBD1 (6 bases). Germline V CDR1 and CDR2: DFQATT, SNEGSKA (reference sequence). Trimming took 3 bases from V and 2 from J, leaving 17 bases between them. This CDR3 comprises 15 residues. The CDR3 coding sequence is TGCAGTGCTAGCCCCCCGGGAAGGGGGACCTACGAGCAGTACTTC. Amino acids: CSASPPGRGTYEQYF.

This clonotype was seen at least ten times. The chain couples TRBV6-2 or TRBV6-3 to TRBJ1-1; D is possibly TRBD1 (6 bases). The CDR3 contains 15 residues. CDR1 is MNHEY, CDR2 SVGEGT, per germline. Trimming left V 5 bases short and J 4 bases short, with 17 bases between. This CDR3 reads CASSPHRDRGTEAFF. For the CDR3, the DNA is TGTGCCAGCAGTCCCCACAGGGATAGGGGCACTGAAGCTTTCTTT.

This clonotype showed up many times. CDR3 amino acids: CASSYSIRQAANYGYTF. Here the CDR3 DNA reads TGTGCCAGCAGTTACTCGATACGACAGGCAGCTAACTATGGCTACACCTTC. The chain carries TRBV6-5 and TRBJ1-2; the D gene is possibly TRBD1 (6 bases). The germline V and J ends were trimmed by 0 bases and 0 bases, with 14 bases remaining between them. The CDR3 loop spans 17 amino acids. Germline V lookup: CDR1 MNHEY, CDR2 SVGAGI.

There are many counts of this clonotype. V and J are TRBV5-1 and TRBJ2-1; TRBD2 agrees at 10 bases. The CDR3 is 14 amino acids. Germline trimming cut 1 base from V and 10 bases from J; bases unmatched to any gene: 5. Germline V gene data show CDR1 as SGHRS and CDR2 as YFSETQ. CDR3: CASSLTSGVGEQFF. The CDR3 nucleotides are TGCGCCAGCAGCTTGACTAGCGGGGTCGGGGAGCAGTTCTTC.

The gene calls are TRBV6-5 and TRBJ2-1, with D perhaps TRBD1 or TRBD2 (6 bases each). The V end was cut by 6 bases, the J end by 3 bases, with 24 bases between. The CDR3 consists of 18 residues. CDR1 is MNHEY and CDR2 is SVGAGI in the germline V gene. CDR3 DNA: TGTGCCAGCAGATATAAAAGGGGGACTGGGGTGGGCTACAATGAGCAGTTCTTC. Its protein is CASRYKRGTGVGYNEQFF.

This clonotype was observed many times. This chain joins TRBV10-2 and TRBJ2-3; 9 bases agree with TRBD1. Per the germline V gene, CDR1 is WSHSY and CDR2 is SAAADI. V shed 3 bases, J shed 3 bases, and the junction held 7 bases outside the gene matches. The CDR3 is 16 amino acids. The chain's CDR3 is CASSDHRGLGTDTQYF. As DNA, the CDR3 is TGCGCCAGCAGTGATCACAGGGGGCTGGGAACAGATACGCAGTATTTT.

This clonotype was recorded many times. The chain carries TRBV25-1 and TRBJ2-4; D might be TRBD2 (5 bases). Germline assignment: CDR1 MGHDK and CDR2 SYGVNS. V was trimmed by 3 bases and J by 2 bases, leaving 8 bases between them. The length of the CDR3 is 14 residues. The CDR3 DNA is TGTGCCAGCAGTGAGACCGGGACCAAAAACATTCAGTACTTC. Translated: CASSETGTKNIQYF.

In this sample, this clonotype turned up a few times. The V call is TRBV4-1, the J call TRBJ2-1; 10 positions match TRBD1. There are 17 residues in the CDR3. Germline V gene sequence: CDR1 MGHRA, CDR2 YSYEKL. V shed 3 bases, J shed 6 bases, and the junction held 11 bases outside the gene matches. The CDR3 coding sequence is TGCGCCAGCAGCCACGTACTCCGGGACAGGGGAGGCAATGAGCAGTTCTTC. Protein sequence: CASSHVLRDRGGNEQFF.

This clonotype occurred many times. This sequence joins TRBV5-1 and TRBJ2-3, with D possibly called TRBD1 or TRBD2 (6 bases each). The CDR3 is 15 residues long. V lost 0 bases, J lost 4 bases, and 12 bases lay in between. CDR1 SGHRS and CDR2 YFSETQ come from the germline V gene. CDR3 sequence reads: CASSLEGGYPDTQYF. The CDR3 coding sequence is TGCGCCAGCAGCTTGGAAGGGGGGTACCCAGATACGCAGTATTTT. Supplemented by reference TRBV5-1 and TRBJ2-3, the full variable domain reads KAGVTQTPRYLIKTRGQQVTLSCSPISGHRSVSWYQQTPGQGLQFLFEYFSETQRNKGNFPGRFSGRQFSNSRSEMNVSTLELGDSALYLCASSLEGGYPDTQYFGPGTRLTVL.

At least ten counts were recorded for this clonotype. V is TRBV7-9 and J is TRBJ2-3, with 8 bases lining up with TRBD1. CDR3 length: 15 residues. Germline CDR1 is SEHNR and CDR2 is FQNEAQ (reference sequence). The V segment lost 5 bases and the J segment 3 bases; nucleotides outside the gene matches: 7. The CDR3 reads CASSPLRGPTDTQYF. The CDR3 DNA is TGTGCCAGCAGCCCTCTCAGGGGGCCGACAGATACGCAGTATTTT.

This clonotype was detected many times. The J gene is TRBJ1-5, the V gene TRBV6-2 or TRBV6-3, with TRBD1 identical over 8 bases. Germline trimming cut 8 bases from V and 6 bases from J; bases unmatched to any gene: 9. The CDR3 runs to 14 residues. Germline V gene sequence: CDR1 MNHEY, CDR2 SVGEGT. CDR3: CASQVGQVSQPQHF. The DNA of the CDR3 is TGTGCCAGCCAAGTGGGACAGGTATCTCAGCCCCAGCATTTT.

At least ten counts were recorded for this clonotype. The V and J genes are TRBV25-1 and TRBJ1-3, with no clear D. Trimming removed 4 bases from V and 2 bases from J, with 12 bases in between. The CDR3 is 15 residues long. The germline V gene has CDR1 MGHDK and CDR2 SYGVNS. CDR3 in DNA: TGTGCCAGCAGTGTCCCGCGTGGGCCTGGAAACACCATATATTTT. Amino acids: CASSVPRGPGNTIYF.

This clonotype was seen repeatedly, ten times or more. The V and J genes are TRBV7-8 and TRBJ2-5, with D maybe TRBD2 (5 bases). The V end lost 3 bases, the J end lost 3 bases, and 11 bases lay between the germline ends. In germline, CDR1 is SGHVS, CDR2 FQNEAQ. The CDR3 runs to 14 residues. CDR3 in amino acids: CASSFGAEKETQYF. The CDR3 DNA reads TGTGCCAGCAGCTTCGGAGCGGAGAAAGAGACCCAGTACTTC. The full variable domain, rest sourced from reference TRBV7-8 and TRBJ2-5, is GAGVSQSPRYKVAKRGQDVALRCDPISGHVSLFWYQQALGQGPEFLTYFQNEAQLDKSGLPSDRFFAERPEGSVSTLKIQRTQQEDSAVYLCASSFGAEKETQYFGPGTRLLVL.

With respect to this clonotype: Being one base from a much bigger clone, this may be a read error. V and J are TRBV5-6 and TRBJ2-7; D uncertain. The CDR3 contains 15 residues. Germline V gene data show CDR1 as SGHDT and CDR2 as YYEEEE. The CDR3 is CANSLYRDQSYEQYF. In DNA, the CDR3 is TGTGCCAACAGCTTGTACCGCGACCAATCCTACGAGCAGTACTTC.

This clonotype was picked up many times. CDR3 coding DNA: TGCAGCGGCCGGACAGGGGGGAACACTGAAGCTTTCTTT. This codes for CSGRTGGNTEAFF. The chain has TRBV29-1 and TRBJ1-1, with 10 bases aligning to TRBD1. This CDR3 has 13 residues. V lost 7 bases and J lost 1; bases outside the gene matches: 3. Germline values: CDR1 SQVTM, CDR2 ANQGSEA.

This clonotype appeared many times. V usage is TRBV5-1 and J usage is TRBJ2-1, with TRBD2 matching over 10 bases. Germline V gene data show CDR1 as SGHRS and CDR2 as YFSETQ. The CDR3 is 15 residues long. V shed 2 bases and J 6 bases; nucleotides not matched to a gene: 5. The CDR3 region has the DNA TGCGCCAGCAGCTTAAGCGGGGGGGCCGTCAATGAGCAGTTCTTC. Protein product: CASSLSGGAVNEQFF.

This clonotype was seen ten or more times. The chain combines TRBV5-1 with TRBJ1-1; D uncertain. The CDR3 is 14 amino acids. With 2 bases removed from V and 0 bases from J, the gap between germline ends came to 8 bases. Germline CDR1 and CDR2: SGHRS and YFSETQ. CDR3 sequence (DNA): TGCGCCAGCAGCTTCATGGAAATGAACACTGAAGCTTTCTTT. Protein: CASSFMEMNTEAFF. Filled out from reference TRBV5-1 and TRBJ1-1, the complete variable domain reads KAGVTQTPRYLIKTRGQQVTLSCSPISGHRSVSWYQQTPGQGLQFLFEYFSETQRNKGNFPGRFSGRQFSNSRSEMNVSTLELGDSALYLCASSFMEMNTEAFFGQGTRLTVV.

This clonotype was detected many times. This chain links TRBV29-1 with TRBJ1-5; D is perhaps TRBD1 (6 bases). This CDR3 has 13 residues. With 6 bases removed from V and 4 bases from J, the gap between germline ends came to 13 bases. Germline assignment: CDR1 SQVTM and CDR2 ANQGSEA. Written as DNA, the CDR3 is TGCAGCGTCGCACAGGGCAGGAATCAGCCCCAGCATTTT. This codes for CSVAQGRNQPQHF. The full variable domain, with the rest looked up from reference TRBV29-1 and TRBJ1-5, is SAVISQKPSRDICQRGTSLTIQCQVDSQVTMMFWYRQQPGQSLTLIATANQGSEATYESGFVIDKFPISRPNLTFSTLTVSNMSPEDSSIYLCSVAQGRNQPQHFGDGTRLSIL.

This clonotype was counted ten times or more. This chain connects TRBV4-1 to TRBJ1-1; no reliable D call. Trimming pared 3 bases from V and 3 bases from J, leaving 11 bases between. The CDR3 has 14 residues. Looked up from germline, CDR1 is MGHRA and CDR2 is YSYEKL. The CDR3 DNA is TGCGCCAGCAGCCACCTTCAAAGGGACACTGAAGCTTTCTTT. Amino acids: CASSHLQRDTEAFF.

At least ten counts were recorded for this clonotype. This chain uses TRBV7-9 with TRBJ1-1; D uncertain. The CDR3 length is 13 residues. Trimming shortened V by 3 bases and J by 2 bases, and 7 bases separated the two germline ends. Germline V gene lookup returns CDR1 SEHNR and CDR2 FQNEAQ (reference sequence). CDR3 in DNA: TGTGCCAGCAGCTTTGAGATCAACACTGAAGCTTTCTTT. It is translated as CASSFEINTEAFF. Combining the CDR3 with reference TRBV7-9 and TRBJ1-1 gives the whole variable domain DTGVSQNPRHKITKRGQNVTFRCDPISEHNRLYWYRQTLGQGPEFLTYFQNEAQLEKSRLLSDRFSAERPKGSFSTLEIQRTEQGDSAMYLCASSFEINTEAFFGQGTRLTVV.

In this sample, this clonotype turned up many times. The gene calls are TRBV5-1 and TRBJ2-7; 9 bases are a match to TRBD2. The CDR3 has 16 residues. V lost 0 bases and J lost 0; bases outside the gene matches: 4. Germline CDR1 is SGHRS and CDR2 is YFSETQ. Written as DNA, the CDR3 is TGCGCCAGCAGCTTGGACCTAGCGGGGTCCTCCTACGAGCAGTACTTC. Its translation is CASSLDLAGSSYEQYF.

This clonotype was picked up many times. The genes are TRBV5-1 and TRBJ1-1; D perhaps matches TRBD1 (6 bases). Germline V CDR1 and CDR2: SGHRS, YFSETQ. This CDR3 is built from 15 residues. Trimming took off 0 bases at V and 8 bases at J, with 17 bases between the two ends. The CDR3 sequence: CASSLGGQRRPEAFF. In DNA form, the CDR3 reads TGCGCCAGCAGCTTGGGGGGGCAGCGTCGACCCGAAGCTTTCTTT.

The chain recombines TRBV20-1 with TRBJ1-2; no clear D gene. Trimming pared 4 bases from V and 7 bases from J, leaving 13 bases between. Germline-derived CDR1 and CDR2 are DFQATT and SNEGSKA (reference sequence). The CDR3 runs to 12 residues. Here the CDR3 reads CSAIVRSGGYTF. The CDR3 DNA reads TGCAGTGCTATCGTTCGGTCGGGTGGCTACACCTTC.

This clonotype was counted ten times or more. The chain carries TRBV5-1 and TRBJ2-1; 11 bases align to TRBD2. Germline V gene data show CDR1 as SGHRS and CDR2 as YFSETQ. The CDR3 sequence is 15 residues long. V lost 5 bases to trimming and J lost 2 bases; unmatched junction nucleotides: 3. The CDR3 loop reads CASRLAGGPYNEQFF. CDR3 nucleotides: TGCGCCAGCAGATTAGCGGGGGGGCCCTACAATGAGCAGTTCTTC.

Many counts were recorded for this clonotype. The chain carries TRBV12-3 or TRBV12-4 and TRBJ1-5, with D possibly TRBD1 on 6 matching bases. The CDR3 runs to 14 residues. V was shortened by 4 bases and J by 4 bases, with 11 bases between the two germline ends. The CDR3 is CASSSITGNQPQHF. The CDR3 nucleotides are TGTGCCAGCAGTTCAATTACAGGGAATCAGCCCCAGCATTTT.

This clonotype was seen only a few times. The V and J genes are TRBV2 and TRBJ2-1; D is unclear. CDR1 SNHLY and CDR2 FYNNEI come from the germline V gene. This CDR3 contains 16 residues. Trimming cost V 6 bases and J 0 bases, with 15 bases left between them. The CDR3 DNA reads TGTGCCAGCAGCCCGGCGGCTCGGAGCTCCTACAATGAGCAGTTCTTC. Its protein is CASSPAARSSYNEQFF.

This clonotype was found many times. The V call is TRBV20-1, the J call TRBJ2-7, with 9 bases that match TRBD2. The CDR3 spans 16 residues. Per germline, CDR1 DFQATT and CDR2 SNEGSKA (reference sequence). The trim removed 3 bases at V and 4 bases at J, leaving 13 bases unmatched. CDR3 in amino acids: CSARASSRGGPYEQYF. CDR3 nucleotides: TGCAGTGCTAGGGCCTCCTCGCGGGGGGGCCCATACGAGCAGTACTTC.

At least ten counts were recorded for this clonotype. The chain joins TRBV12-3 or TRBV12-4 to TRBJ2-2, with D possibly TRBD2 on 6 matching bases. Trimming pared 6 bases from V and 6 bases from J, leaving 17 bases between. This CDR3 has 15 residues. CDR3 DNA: TGTGCCAGCAGCCTTCAAGGAGGGTTTGCCGGGGAGCTGTTTTTT. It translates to CASSLQGGFAGELFF.

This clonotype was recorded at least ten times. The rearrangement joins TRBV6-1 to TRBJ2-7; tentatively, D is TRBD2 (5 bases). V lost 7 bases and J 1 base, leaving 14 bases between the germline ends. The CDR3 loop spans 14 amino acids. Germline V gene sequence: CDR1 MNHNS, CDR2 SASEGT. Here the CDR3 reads CASTHDPGSYEQYF. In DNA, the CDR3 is TGTGCCAGCACCCATGACCCGGGGTCCTACGAGCAGTACTTC.

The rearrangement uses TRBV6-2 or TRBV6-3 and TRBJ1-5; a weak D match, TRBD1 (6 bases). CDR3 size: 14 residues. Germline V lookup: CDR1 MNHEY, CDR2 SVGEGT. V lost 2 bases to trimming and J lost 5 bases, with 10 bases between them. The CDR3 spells CASSYPRGHQPQHF. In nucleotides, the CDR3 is TGTGCCAGCAGTTACCCTCGGGGGCATCAGCCCCAGCATTTT.